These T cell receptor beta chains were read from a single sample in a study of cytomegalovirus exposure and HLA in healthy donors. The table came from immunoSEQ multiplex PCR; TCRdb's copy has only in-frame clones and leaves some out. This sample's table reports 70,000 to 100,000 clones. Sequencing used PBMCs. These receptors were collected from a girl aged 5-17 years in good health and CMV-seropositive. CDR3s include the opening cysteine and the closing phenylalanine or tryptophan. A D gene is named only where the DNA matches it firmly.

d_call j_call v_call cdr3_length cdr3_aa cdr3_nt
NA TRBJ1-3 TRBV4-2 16 CASSQDDGISGNTIYF TGTGCCAGCAGCCAAGACGACGGGATCTCTGGAAACACCATATATTTT
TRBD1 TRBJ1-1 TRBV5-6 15 CASSLQDRPNTEAFF TGTGCCAGCAGCCTACAGGACAGGCCGAACACTGAAGCTTTCTTT
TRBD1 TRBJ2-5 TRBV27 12 CASSDRGETQYF TGTGCCAGCAGCGACAGGGGGGAGACCCAGTACTTC
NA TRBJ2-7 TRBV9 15 CASSVEGGGLYEQYF TGTGCCAGCAGCGTAGAAGGGGGGGGGCTTTACGAGCAGTACTTC
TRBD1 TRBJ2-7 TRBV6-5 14 CASSRGTGAYEQYF TGTGCCAGCAGTCGGGGGACAGGGGCGTACGAGCAGTACTTC
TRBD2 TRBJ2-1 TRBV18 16 CASSLTSGDPYNEQFF TGTGCCAGCTCACTTACTAGCGGGGATCCCTACAATGAGCAGTTCTTC
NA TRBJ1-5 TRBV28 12 CASSLRDQPQHF TGTGCCAGCAGTCTTCGAGATCAGCCCCAGCATTTT
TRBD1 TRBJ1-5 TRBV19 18 CASSINSHRGLRGQPQHF TGTGCCAGTAGTATAAATTCGCACAGGGGGCTTCGGGGTCAGCCCCAGCATTTT
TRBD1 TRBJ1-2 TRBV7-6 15 CASSPQTGAAYGYTF TGTGCCAGCAGCCCCCAGACAGGGGCCGCCTATGGCTACACCTTC
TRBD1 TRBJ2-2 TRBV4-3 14 CASRTTTGAGELFF TGCGCCAGCAGGACGACAACAGGGGCCGGGGAGCTGTTTTTT
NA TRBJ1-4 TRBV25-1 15 CASSEGLAANEKLFF TGTGCCAGCAGTGAAGGGCTAGCGGCTAATGAAAAACTGTTTTTT